A single sample is the source of the 8 T cell receptor beta chains below, sequenced in a study of blood T cell repertoires in COVID-19. This table comes from immunoSEQ multiplex PCR, and its TCRdb copy is limited to in-frame clones, with some not included. The sample carries roughly 27,000 clones, 89% recorded once. The sequencing sample was made of peripheral blood. The receptors originated from a human donor in a cohort sampled during active COVID-19.

The chain carries TRBV6-5 and TRBJ2-7; 10 nucleotides agree with TRBD1. The CDR3 spans 16 residues. CDR1 is MNHEY, CDR2 SVGAGI, per germline. V dropped 0 bases and J dropped 9; count of bases not matched to a gene: 11. The CDR3 DNA follows: TGTGCCAGCAGTTACTCGGGACAGGGGTTTGGATCGGCGCAGTACTTC. Protein: CASSYSGQGFGSAQYF.

The chain couples TRBV13 to TRBJ1-2; 7 bases align to TRBD1. V shed 5 bases, J shed 5 bases, and the junction held 20 bases outside the gene matches. Per germline, CDR1 PRHDT and CDR2 FYEKMQ (reference sequence). The length of the CDR3 is 18 residues. The CDR3 here is CASSLGQGYGTDSYGYTF. The CDR3 region has the DNA TGTGCCAGCAGCCTCGGACAAGGTTATGGGACAGATTCTTATGGCTACACCTTC.

V gene TRBV5-1 combines with J gene TRBJ2-7, with D possibly TRBD2 on 5 matching bases. CDR3 length: 15 amino acids. Germline loops: CDR1 SGHRS, CDR2 YFSETQ. Trimming removed 0 bases from V and 2 bases from J, with 12 bases in between. This CDR3 is CASSLAGSGPYEQYF. CDR3 nucleotide sequence: TGCGCCAGCAGCTTGGCGGGATCGGGTCCCTACGAGCAGTACTTC.

Details on this clone: The missing conserved phenylalanine or tryptophan at the end of this CDR3 makes a read error likely. It is unclear where the CDR3 begins or ends on the DNA, so no DNA is shown, and the CDR3 is as TCRdb lists it. The chain uses TRBV7-9 and TRBJ1-2; the table's TRBD1 call for D was not verified on the DNA. The CDR3 is made up of 12 amino acids, end residues included. Germline V gene sequence: CDR1 SEHNR, CDR2 FQNEAQ (reference sequence). The CDR3: CASSSGTGGGEY.

The genes are TRBV19 and TRBJ1-5; 8 bases are a match to TRBD1. Germline-derived CDR1 and CDR2 are LNHDA and SQIVND (reference sequence). J gave up 3 bases and V 9 bases, and 7 bases lay outside the gene matches. This CDR3 has 14 residues. The CDR3 region is CASTTGVLNQPQHF. The CDR3 DNA follows: TGTGCCAGCACGACAGGGGTCCTCAATCAGCCCCAGCATTTT.

The V and J genes are TRBV15 and TRBJ2-3; TRBD1 might be the D (6 bases). CDR1 is LNHNV, CDR2 YYDKDF, per germline (reference sequence). This CDR3 spans 15 amino acids. With 4 bases removed from V and 0 bases from J, the gap between germline ends came to 11 bases. The CDR3 loop reads CATSITDRSTDTQYF. CDR3 DNA sequence: TGTGCCACCAGCATCACCGACAGGAGCACAGATACGCAGTATTTT.

CDR3 nucleotide sequence: TGTGCCAGCAGCTTAGTCCCTCTCGGAGGGAACACTGAAGCTTTCTTT. Translation gives CASSLVPLGGNTEAFF. The chain carries TRBV7-9 and TRBJ1-1; D uncertain. Trimming cost V 1 base and J 1 base, with 13 bases left between them. The V gene's germline CDR1 is SEHNR and CDR2 FQNEAQ (reference sequence). This CDR3 has 16 amino acids.

The chain has TRBV10-3 and TRBJ2-3; D ambiguous. CDR1 and CDR2 from the germline V gene are ENHRY and SYGVKD. Trimming took off 4 bases at V and 4 bases at J, with 9 bases between the two ends. The CDR3 loop spans 13 amino acids. CDR3 protein: CAISVSAPDTQYF. The DNA for the CDR3 is TGTGCCATCAGTGTGTCGGCTCCAGATACGCAGTATTTT.